This T cell receptor (beta chain) was retrieved from a study of cytomegalovirus exposure and HLA in healthy donors. PCR involved 60 Vbeta and 13 Jbeta primers. TCRdb's copy holds only in-frame clones and misses some; the assay was immunoSEQ multiplex PCR. This sample yields more than 85,000 clones, of which under 85% are seen a single time; about 1.9% belongs to the top ten. The V and J ends lost 2 bases and 3 bases, in that order; junction bases with no gene match: 3. This CDR3 has 14 amino acids. Germline V gene data show CDR1 as MDHEN and CDR2 as SYDVKM. The sample taken for sequencing was PBMCs. This sequence was found in a boy aged 5-17 years in good health and CMV-seronegative. V is TRBV28 and J is TRBJ1-1, with TRBD1 matching 7 bases. The CDR3 sequence is CASSLNRGYTEAFF. Here the CDR3 DNA reads TGTGCCAGCAGTTTAAACAGGGGATACACTGAAGCTTTCTTT. Full variable domain (missing parts from reference TRBV28 and TRBJ1-1): DVKVTQSSRYLVKRTGEKVFLECVQDMDHENMFWYRQDPGLGLRLIYFSYDVKMKEKGDIPEGYSVSREKKERFSLILESASTNQTSMYLCASSLNRGYTEAFFGQGTRLTVV.